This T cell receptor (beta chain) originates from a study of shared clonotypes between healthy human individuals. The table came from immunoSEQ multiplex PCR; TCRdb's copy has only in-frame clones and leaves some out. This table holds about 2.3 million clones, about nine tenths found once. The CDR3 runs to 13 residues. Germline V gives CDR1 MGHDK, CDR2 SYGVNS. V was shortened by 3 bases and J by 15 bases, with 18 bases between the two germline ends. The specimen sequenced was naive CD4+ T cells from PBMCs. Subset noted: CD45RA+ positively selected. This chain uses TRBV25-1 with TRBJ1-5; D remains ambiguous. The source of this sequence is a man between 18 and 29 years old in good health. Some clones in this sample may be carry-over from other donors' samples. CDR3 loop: CASSDSGTRSWHF. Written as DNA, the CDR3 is TGTGCCAGCAGTGATTCGGGCACCCGGAGCTGGCATTTT.